This TCR beta chain was recorded in a study of metastatic and nonmetastatic thyroid tumors. TCRdb re-clonotyped the PCR reads via MiXCR. This sample has about 13,000 clones, with around 20% found just once. Patients underwent thyroid surgery, and none had received any treatment before it. The source material was adjacent normal tissue. This clonotype was obtained from a female donor with papillary thyroid cancer or a benign thyroid nodule (not recorded which). Some clones in this sample may be carry-over from other donors' samples.

The CDR3 here is CASSLRQSNEQFF. The CDR3 DNA sequence: TGTGCCAGCAGTTTGAGACAGTCCAATGAGCAGTTCTTC. The J gene is TRBJ2-1, the V gene TRBV27; D possibly corresponds to TRBD1 (5 bases). V was cut by 3 bases and J by 6 bases, with 9 bases left in between. This CDR3 is 13 amino acids long. The germline V gene encodes CDR1 MNHEY and CDR2 SMNVEV (reference sequence).